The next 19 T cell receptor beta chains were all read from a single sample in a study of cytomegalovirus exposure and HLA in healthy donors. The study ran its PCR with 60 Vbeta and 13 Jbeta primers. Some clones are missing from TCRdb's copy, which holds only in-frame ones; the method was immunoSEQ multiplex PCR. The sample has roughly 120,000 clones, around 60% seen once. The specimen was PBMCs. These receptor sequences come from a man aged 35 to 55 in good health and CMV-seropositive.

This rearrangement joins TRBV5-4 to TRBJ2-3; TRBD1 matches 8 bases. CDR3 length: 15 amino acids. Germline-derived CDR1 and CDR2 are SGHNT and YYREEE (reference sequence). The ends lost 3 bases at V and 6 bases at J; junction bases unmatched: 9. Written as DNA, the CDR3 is TGTGCCAGCAGCTCAGGACAGGGCACTTTGGATACGCAGTATTTT. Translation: CASSSGQGTLDTQYF. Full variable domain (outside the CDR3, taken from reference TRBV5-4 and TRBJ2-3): ETGVTQSPTHLIKTRGQQVTLRCSSQSGHNTVSWYQQALGQGPQFIFQYYREEENGRGNFPPRFSGLQFPNYSSELNVNALELDDSALYLCASSSGQGTLDTQYFGPGTRLTVL.

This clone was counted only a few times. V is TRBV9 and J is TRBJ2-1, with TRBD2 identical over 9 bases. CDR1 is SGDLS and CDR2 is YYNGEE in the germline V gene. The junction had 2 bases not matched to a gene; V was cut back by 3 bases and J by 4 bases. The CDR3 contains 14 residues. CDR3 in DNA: TGTGCCAGCAGCGGGACTAGCGTGTACAATGAGCAGTTCTTC. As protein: CASSGTSVYNEQFF.

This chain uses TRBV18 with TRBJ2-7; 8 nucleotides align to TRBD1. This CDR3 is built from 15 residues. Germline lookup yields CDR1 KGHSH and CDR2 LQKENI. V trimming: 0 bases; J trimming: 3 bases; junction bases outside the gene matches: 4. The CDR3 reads CASSPPGQAIYEQYF. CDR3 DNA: TGTGCCAGCTCACCACCGGGACAGGCAATCTACGAGCAGTACTTC.

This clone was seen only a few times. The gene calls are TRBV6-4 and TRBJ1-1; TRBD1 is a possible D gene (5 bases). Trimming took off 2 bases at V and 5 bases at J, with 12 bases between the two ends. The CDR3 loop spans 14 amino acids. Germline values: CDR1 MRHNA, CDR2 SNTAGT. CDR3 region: CASSDTSRGTEAFF. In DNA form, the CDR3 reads TGTGCCAGCAGTGACACGTCCCGGGGGACTGAAGCTTTCTTT.

CDR3 DNA sequence: TGTGCCAGCAGCCAATTAGGAGGGGTGAACACTGAAGCTTTCTTT. As protein: CASSQLGGVNTEAFF. V usage is TRBV14 and J usage is TRBJ1-1; D perhaps matches TRBD1 (5 bases). Germline lookup yields CDR1 SGHDN and CDR2 FVKESK. V gave up 2 bases and J gave up 0 bases, with 10 bases separating them. This CDR3 has 15 amino acids.

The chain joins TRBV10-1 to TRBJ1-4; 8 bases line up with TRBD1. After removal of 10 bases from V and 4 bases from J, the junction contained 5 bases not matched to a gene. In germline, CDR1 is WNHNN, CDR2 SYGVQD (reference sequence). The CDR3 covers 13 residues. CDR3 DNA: TGCGCCAACCTGACAGGGGTTAATGAAAAACTGTTTTTT. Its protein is CANLTGVNEKLFF.

The CDR3 is CASSLPGGVAQYF. The DNA for the CDR3 is TGTGCCAGCAGCTTACCGGGCGGGGTGGCGCAGTATTTT. V is TRBV7-2 and J is TRBJ2-3; D may be TRBD2 (6 bases). The V end lost 2 bases, the J end lost 10 bases, and 13 bases lay between the germline ends. Germline CDR1 SGHTA, CDR2 FQGNSA. The CDR3 is 13 amino acids.

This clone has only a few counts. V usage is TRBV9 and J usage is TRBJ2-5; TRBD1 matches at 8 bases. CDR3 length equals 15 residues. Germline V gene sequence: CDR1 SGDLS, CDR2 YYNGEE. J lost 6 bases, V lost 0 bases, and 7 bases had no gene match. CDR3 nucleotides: TGTGCCAGCAGCGTAGCCGGGACAGGTTTACAGACCCAGTACTTC. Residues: CASSVAGTGLQTQYF.

This chain's CDR3 is CATSLTRGYTEAFF. In DNA, the CDR3 is TGTGCCACCAGCCTGACAAGGGGGTACACTGAAGCTTTCTTT. The chain carries TRBV15 and TRBJ1-1; maybe TRBD1 (6 bases). Germline V CDR1 and CDR2: LNHNV, YYDKDF (reference sequence). This CDR3 spans 14 amino acids. V was cut by 5 bases and J by 3 bases, with 13 bases left in between.

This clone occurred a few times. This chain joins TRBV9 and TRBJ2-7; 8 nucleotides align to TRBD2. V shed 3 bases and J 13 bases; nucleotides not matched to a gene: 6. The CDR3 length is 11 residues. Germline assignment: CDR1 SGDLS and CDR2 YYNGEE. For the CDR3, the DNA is TGTGCCAGCAGCGGTCGGGAGGGCCTATACTTC. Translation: CASSGREGLYF. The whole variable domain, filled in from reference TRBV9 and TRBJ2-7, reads DSGVTQTPKHLITATGQRVTLRCSPRSGDLSVYWYQQSLDQGLQFLIQYYNGEERAKGNILERFSAQQFPDLHSELNLSSLELGDSALYFCASSGREGLYFGPGTRLTVT.

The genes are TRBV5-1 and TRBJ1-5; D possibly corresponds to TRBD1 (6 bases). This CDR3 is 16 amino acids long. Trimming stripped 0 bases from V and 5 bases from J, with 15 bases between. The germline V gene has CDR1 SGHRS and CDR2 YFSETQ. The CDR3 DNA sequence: TGCGCCAGCAGCTTGGCTAAATGGCAGGGGCATCAGCCCCAGCATTTT. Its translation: CASSLAKWQGHQPQHF. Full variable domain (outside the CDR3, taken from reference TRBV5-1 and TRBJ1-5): KAGVTQTPRYLIKTRGQQVTLSCSPISGHRSVSWYQQTPGQGLQFLFEYFSETQRNKGNFPGRFSGRQFSNSRSEMNVSTLELGDSALYLCASSLAKWQGHQPQHFGDGTRLSIL.

The CDR3 region is CASNPDLGGYTF. In DNA form, the CDR3 reads TGTGCCAGCAACCCGGACTTAGGGGGCTACACCTTC. The V and J genes are TRBV2 and TRBJ1-2; D is unclear. The CDR3 has 12 residues. Germline V gives CDR1 SNHLY, CDR2 FYNNEI. Deletions cut 7 bases from V and 8 bases from J, with 14 bases between. Complete variable domain (other parts from reference TRBV2 and TRBJ1-2): EPEVTQTPSHQVTQMGQEVILRCVPISNHLYFYWYRQILGQKVEFLVSFYNNEISEKSEIFDDQFSVERPDGSNFTLKIRSTKLEDSAMYFCASNPDLGGYTFGSGTRLTVV.

CDR3 coding DNA: TGTGCCAGCAGTTTATGGGGCAGGGCGGACACTGAAGCTTTCTTT. Protein sequence: CASSLWGRADTEAFF. The rearrangement links TRBV28 to TRBJ1-1; TRBD1 might be the D (5 bases). Deletions cut 0 bases from V and 3 bases from J, with 11 bases between. CDR3 length equals 15 residues. The V gene's germline CDR1 is MDHEN and CDR2 SYDVKM.

CDR3: CASSIGGQGASGDQPQHF. The CDR3, as DNA: TGTGCCAGTAGTATTGGTGGACAGGGGGCGAGCGGCGATCAGCCCCAGCATTTT. V is TRBV19 and J is TRBJ1-5, with TRBD1 matching 11 bases. Trimming removed 3 bases from V and 5 bases from J; junction bases left unmatched: 12. CDR1 is LNHDA and CDR2 is SQIVND in the germline V gene (reference sequence). The CDR3 is 18 residues long.

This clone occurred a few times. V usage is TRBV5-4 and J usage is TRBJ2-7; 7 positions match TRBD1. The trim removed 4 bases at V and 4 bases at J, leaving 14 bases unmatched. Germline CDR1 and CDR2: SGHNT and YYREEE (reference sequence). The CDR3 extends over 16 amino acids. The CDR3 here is CASSEGQMESGYEQYF. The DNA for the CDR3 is TGTGCCAGCAGCGAGGGACAGATGGAGTCGGGTTACGAGCAGTACTTC.

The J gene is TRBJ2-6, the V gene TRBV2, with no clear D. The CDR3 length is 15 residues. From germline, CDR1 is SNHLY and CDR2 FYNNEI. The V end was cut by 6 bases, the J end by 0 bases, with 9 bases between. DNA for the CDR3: TGTGCCAGCAGGGCAGGTCACTCTGGGGCCAACGTCCTGACTTTC. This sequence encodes CASRAGHSGANVLTF.

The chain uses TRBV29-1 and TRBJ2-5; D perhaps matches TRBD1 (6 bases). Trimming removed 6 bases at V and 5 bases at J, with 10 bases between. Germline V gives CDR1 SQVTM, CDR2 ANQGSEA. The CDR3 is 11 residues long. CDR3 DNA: TGCAGCGTCCTAGGGGGTGAGACCCAGTACTTC. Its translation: CSVLGGETQYF.

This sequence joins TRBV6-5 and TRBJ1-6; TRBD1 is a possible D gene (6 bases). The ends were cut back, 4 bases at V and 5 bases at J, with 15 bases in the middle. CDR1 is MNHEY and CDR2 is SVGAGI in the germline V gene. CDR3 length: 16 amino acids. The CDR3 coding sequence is TGTGCCAGCAGTTTCGACGGACAGTCTCATAATTCACCCCTCCACTTT. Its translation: CASSFDGQSHNSPLHF.

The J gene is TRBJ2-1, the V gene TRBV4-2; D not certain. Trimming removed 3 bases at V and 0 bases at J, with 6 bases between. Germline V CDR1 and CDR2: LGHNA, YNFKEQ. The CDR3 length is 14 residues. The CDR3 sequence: CASSHTSSYNEQFF. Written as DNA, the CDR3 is TGTGCCAGCAGCCACACAAGCTCCTACAATGAGCAGTTCTTC.